The clone carrying this TCR beta chain showed up many times. Its antigen is as yet unknown. Sequenced patients had shown CD8+CD57+ cell expansion by flow cytometry. By the time of blood sampling, patients had still received no therapy. The sample is drawn from a study of CD8+CD57+ T cells in acquired aplastic anemia. Turning to the study itself: An average of roughly 3 ug of DNA was obtained from sorted CD4+ and CD8+ cells.

It was genomic DNA that served as the template for profiling TCR beta VDJ and CDR3. TCRdb re-analysed the reads in MiXCR, keeping a single row per CDR3 protein. The sample lists around 430,000 distinct CDR3 sequences; less than 35% were seen once. Study-wide results and limits: The number of CD8+ CDR3 sequences shared by patients and controls was about 30. Patients were compared with controls for CD8+ Simpson's diversity, and no significant difference emerged.

The length of the CDR3 is 13 residues. Germline CDR1 MNHNS, CDR2 SASEGT. The V and J ends lost 5 bases and 5 bases respectively, with 10 bases between them. The J gene is TRBJ1-5, the V gene TRBV6-1; tentative D call: TRBD1 (5 bases). This TCR derives from a human donor with aplastic anemia. Specimen: sorted CD4+, CD8+, or CD8+CD57+ T cells (not recorded which) from PBMCs. The CDR3 DNA follows: TGTGCCAGCAGTACGGACACCCATCAGCCCCAGCATTTT. As protein: CASSTDTHQPQHF.